The T cell receptor beta chain described here comes from a study of cytomegalovirus exposure and HLA in healthy donors. The CDR3 consists of 15 residues. Germline CDR1 reads LNHDA; CDR2 reads SQIVND (reference sequence). Trimming removed 4 bases from V and 2 bases from J, with 9 bases in between. PCR was performed using 60 Vbeta and 13 Jbeta primers. Assay: immunoSEQ multiplex PCR; the TCRdb copy retains only in-frame clones and omits some. Here the sample spans about 140,000 clones, 77% being singletons. Study-wide findings and caveats: A later analysis, which compared TCR beta chains of equal frequency, found the HLA-associated ones more clonally expanded. In a later analysis, a genetic analysis reported fewer productive-TCR N-insertions in an Asian-associated ancestry cluster than the cohort average.

As regards this clone: Its specificity is unknown.

In nominal health when sampled, donors likely had unrecorded immune exposures nonetheless. Sequencing was done on a sample of PBMCs. The chain employs TRBV19 and TRBJ2-6, with D perhaps TRBD1 (6 bases). This receptor was obtained from a male donor in good health and CMV-seronegative. The chain's CDR3 is CASSTRQAGANVLTF. In DNA form, the CDR3 reads TGTGCCAGTAGTACCCGACAGGCTGGGGCCAACGTCCTGACTTTC.